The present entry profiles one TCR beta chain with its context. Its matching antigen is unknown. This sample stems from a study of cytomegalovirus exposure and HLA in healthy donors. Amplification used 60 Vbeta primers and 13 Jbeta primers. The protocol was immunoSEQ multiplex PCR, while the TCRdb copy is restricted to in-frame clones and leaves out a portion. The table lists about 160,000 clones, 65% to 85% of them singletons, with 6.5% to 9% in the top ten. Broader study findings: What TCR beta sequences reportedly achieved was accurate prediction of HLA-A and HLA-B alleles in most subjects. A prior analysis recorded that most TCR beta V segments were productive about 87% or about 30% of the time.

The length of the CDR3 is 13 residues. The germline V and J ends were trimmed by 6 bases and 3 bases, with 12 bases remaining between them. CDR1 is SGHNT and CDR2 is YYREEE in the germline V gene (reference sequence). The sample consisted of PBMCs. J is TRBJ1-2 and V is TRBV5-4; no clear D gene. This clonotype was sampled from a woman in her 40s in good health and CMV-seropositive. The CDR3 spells CASNIDTYYGYTF. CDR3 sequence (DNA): TGTGCCAGCAATATAGACACCTACTATGGCTACACCTTC.